These 27 T cell receptor beta chains share one sample of origin, sequenced in a study of T-cell memory formation after mild COVID-19. TCRdb recomputed calls from the 5' RACE reads with MiXCR, one row per CDR3 protein. Altogether roughly 450,000 distinct CDR3 sequences are present, more than 15% being singletons, with the ten largest covering 20% to 25%. The source material was PBMCs or a T cell subset sorted from them (not recorded which). The receptors originated from a man aged 18 to 29 who had mild COVID-19 (a few samples of this study predate the infection). Cell type and time point are not known.

The V and J genes are TRBV5-1 and TRBJ1-5; 11 bases are shared with TRBD1. The length of the CDR3 is 15 residues. CDR1 SGHRS and CDR2 YFSETQ come from the germline V gene. The V segment lost 4 bases and the J segment 2 bases; nucleotides outside the gene matches: 2. CDR3 in amino acids: CASSEGQGGNQPQHF. The DNA of the CDR3 is TGCGCCAGCAGCGAGGGACAGGGGGGCAATCAGCCCCAGCATTTT.

Concerning this clonotype itself: Germline is not matched at one junction end, which may reflect a read error. The chain employs TRBV12-3 or TRBV12-4 and TRBJ1-1; D gene uncertain. This CDR3 is built from 14 residues. This CDR3 reads CASSFNPRNTEDFF. The CDR3 bases are TGTGCCAGCAGTTTCAATCCGCGGAACACTGAAGATTTCTTT.

This clonotype was recorded a few times. The CDR3 DNA follows: TGCGCCAGCAGCTTGCAGGGCGTCGGGGATACTGAAGCTTTCTTT. This codes for CASSLQGVGDTEAFF. The chain is built from TRBV5-1 and TRBJ1-1, with a tentative D call TRBD1 (5 bases). Trimming pared 1 base from V and 5 bases from J, leaving 15 bases between. The CDR3 length is 15 residues. CDR1 and CDR2 (germline): SGHRS, YFSETQ.

The gene calls are TRBV20-1 and TRBJ2-5; D ambiguous. CDR3 length equals 11 residues. In germline, CDR1 is DFQATT, CDR2 SNEGSKA (reference sequence). Trimming took 3 bases from V and 5 from J, leaving 7 bases between them. This chain's CDR3 is CSASARETQYF. For the CDR3, the DNA is TGCAGTGCTAGTGCTCGGGAGACCCAGTACTTC.

This clonotype was picked up a small number of times. The V gene is TRBV14, the J gene TRBJ1-2, with TRBD1 identical over 11 bases. The CDR3 contains 18 residues. Germline-derived CDR1 and CDR2 are SGHDN and FVKESK. With V trimmed by 1 base and J by 3 bases, 10 bases remained unmatched. Here the CDR3 reads CASSQVKDRGRLDYGYTF. CDR3 DNA sequence: TGTGCCAGCAGCCAAGTGAAGGACAGGGGGCGCCTGGACTATGGCTACACCTTC.

This clonotype has more than one count but fewer than ten. The chain has TRBV20-1 and TRBJ2-7; D remains unclear. CDR1 is DFQATT, CDR2 SNEGSKA, per germline (reference sequence). The length of the CDR3 is 13 residues. The V and J ends lost 0 bases and 0 bases respectively, with 6 bases between them. CDR3 coding DNA: TGCAGTGCTAGAGAATCCCTCTCCTACGAGCAGTACTTC. This encodes CSARESLSYEQYF.

This clonotype has more than one count but fewer than ten. The rearrangement uses TRBV18 and TRBJ1-5, with a weak D call TRBD1 (6 bases). Germline assignment: CDR1 KGHSH and CDR2 LQKENI. The V and J ends lost 5 bases and 1 base respectively, with 18 bases between them. CDR3 length: 17 amino acids. The CDR3 DNA reads as TGTGCCAGCTCAGGGCAGGGGATATTAGGAAGCAATCAGCCCCAGCATTTT. It translates to CASSGQGILGSNQPQHF.

This clonotype was detected ten times or more. V is TRBV3-1 and J is TRBJ2-3, with D maybe TRBD2 (6 bases). There are 17 residues in the CDR3. Per the germline V gene, CDR1 is LGHDT and CDR2 is YNNKEL (reference sequence). V was shortened by 0 bases and J by 2 bases, with 15 bases between the two germline ends. The CDR3 DNA reads TGTGCCAGCAGCCAAGATGGAACTAGCAGGGTCACAGATACGCAGTATTTT. This encodes CASSQDGTSRVTDTQYF.

This clonotype was found a few times. This chain's CDR3 is CASRGQVNQPQHF. CDR3 nucleotides: TGTGCCAGTAGGGGCCAGGTCAATCAGCCCCAGCATTTT. The rearrangement joins TRBV19 to TRBJ1-5; D ambiguous. The germline V gene has CDR1 LNHDA and CDR2 SQIVND (reference sequence). V lost 6 bases to trimming and J lost 3 bases, with 9 bases between them. The CDR3 is 13 amino acids.

This clonotype was recorded many times. The V and J genes are TRBV5-5 and TRBJ2-4; D gene uncertain. This CDR3 contains 12 residues. Deletions cut 0 bases from V and 7 bases from J, with 5 bases between. The germline gives CDR1 SGHKS, CDR2 YYEKEE (reference sequence). The CDR3 sequence: CASSLGPNIQYF. In DNA, the CDR3 is TGTGCCAGCAGCTTGGGTCCGAACATTCAGTACTTC.

The rearrangement joins TRBV5-5 to TRBJ1-1; D unresolved. The CDR3 totals 13 residues. Trimming pared 2 bases from V and 3 bases from J, leaving 8 bases between. Per germline, CDR1 SGHKS and CDR2 YYEKEE (reference sequence). The CDR3 here is CASSFGRDTEAFF. CDR3 nucleotides: TGTGCCAGCAGCTTCGGACGGGACACTGAAGCTTTCTTT.

This chain links TRBV4-1 with TRBJ1-2; the D gene is possibly TRBD1 (5 bases). CDR3 length: 14 amino acids. CDR1 and CDR2 (germline): MGHRA, YSYEKL. V was clipped by 0 bases and J by 7 bases, with 12 bases between them. In DNA form, the CDR3 reads TGCGCCAGCAGCCAAGATCTGGAGGGGCTTGGCTACACCTTC. Translating it yields CASSQDLEGLGYTF.

This clonotype was observed at least ten times. The CDR3 spells CSAAGTSGDTQYF. CDR3 coding DNA: TGCAGTGCTGCCGGGACTAGCGGGGATACGCAGTATTTT. V usage is TRBV20-1 and J usage is TRBJ2-3, with 12 positions matching TRBD2. Germline values: CDR1 DFQATT, CDR2 SNEGSKA (reference sequence). CDR3 size: 13 residues. The V gene end was trimmed by 5 bases and the J gene end by 6 bases; junction bases not matched to a gene: 3.

The CDR3 here is CASSFILGVGRETQYF. The CDR3 bases are TGCGCCAGCAGCTTCATACTCGGGGTTGGGAGAGAGACCCAGTACTTC. V gene TRBV5-1 combines with J gene TRBJ2-5, with D possibly matching TRBD2 (5 bases). Trimming stripped 2 bases from V and 4 bases from J, with 18 bases between. The germline V gene encodes CDR1 SGHRS and CDR2 YFSETQ. This CDR3 is 16 amino acids long.

There are a few counts of this clonotype. J is TRBJ2-5 and V is TRBV12-3 or TRBV12-4, with 11 bases identical to TRBD1. This CDR3 is 15 amino acids long. V shed 6 bases and J 0 bases; nucleotides not matched to a gene: 3. In DNA form, the CDR3 reads TGTGCCAGCAGGGGGGACAGGGGGTACCAAGAGACCCAGTACTTC. Translation gives CASRGDRGYQETQYF.

V and J are TRBV5-1 and TRBJ2-3; D not certain. V was shortened by 2 bases and J by 0 bases, with 13 bases between the two germline ends. Germline assignment: CDR1 SGHRS and CDR2 YFSETQ. The CDR3 loop spans 16 amino acids. In DNA form, the CDR3 reads TGCGCCAGCAGCTTCTTAATTCACGAGAGCACAGATACGCAGTATTTT. Translated, it gives CASSFLIHESTDTQYF.

The genes are TRBV7-9 and TRBJ2-2, with 7 bases matching TRBD1. The CDR3 loop spans 16 amino acids. Germline V gene sequence: CDR1 SEHNR, CDR2 FQNEAQ (reference sequence). The V segment lost 6 bases and the J segment 0 bases; nucleotides outside the gene matches: 7. The chain's CDR3 is CASRQRTGTNTGELFF. The CDR3 coding sequence is TGTGCCAGCAGGCAGAGGACAGGCACGAACACCGGGGAGCTGTTTTTT.

This clonotype was found once. The chain combines TRBV6-5 with TRBJ2-7; perhaps TRBD2 as D (5 bases). Per germline, CDR1 MNHEY and CDR2 SVGAGI. The V gene lost 0 bases and the J gene lost 0 bases, with 9 bases spanning the gap. The CDR3 contains 15 residues. This CDR3 reads CASSYSAGASYEQYF. DNA for the CDR3: TGTGCCAGCAGTTACTCGGCGGGTGCCTCCTACGAGCAGTACTTC.

This rearrangement joins TRBV12-3 or TRBV12-4 to TRBJ1-2; the match to TRBD1 covers 8 bases. Losses at the gene ends were 7 bases for V and 4 bases for J; bases not matched to a gene: 8. CDR3 length: 14 residues. The CDR3 DNA follows: TGTGCCAGCACCACAGGGGGGTTTTTCTATGGCTACACCTTC. Protein: CASTTGGFFYGYTF.

This clonotype came up many times. The CDR3 DNA is TGCGCCAGCAGCCAGGTGCACCGGGACAGGCCCAATGAGCAGTTCTTC. It specifies CASSQVHRDRPNEQFF. The chain links TRBV4-3 to TRBJ2-1, with 8 bases lining up with TRBD1. The germline CDR1 and CDR2 sequences are LGHNA and YSLEER. The CDR3 is made up of 16 amino acids. Trimming cost V 3 bases and J 6 bases; bases outside gene matches: 10.

The rearrangement joins TRBV19 to TRBJ2-1; D call uncertain. V lost 2 bases and J lost 0, with 11 bases in between. Germline V CDR1 and CDR2: LNHDA, SQIVND (reference sequence). This CDR3 is built from 16 residues. The CDR3 nucleotides are TGTGCCAGTAGTATAAGGCCGAAGAGCTCCTACAATGAGCAGTTCTTC. This gives the protein CASSIRPKSSYNEQFF. The full variable domain, in which reference TRBV19 and TRBJ2-1 provide the parts outside the CDR3, is DGGITQSPKYLFRKEGQNVTLSCEQNLNHDAMYWYRQDPGQGLRLIYYSQIVNDFQKGDIAEGYSVSREKKESFPLTVTSAQKNPTAFYLCASSIRPKSSYNEQFFGPGTRLTVL.

This chain connects TRBV9 to TRBJ1-2; no reliable D call. Trimming took 7 bases from V and 2 from J, leaving 12 bases between them. The CDR3 covers 13 residues. Germline V gives CDR1 SGDLS, CDR2 YYNGEE. In DNA form, the CDR3 reads TGTGCCAGCCGCGAGCCCGACAACTATGGCTACACCTTC. Residues: CASREPDNYGYTF.

The chain links TRBV6-5 to TRBJ1-1; D unclear. Trimming removed 4 bases at V and 4 bases at J, with 16 bases between. Germline V CDR1 and CDR2: MNHEY, SVGAGI. This CDR3 region has 15 residues. CDR3 residues: CASSWALPTSTEAFF. In nucleotides, the CDR3 is TGTGCCAGCAGTTGGGCATTACCGACCAGCACTGAAGCTTTCTTT.

The chain recombines TRBV9 with TRBJ2-1; no reliable D call. V gave up 3 bases and J gave up 1 base, with 14 bases separating them. CDR1 is SGDLS and CDR2 is YYNGEE in the germline V gene. The CDR3 loop spans 16 amino acids. CDR3 in amino acids: CASSARTLGSYNEQFF. In nucleotides, the CDR3 is TGTGCCAGCAGCGCGCGGACCCTTGGATCCTACAATGAGCAGTTCTTC.

The CDR3 region has the DNA TGTGCCAGCAGCAGGGGACAGTCCCAAGAGACCCAGTACTTC. The encoded protein is CASSRGQSQETQYF. This chain connects TRBV5-5 to TRBJ2-5, with 7 bases fitting TRBD1. The germline V gene encodes CDR1 SGHKS and CDR2 YYEKEE (reference sequence). This CDR3 has 14 amino acids. With V trimmed by 4 bases and J by 1 base, 4 bases remained unmatched.

The J gene is TRBJ1-6, the V gene TRBV20-1; 10 nucleotides align to TRBD1. Germline lookup yields CDR1 DFQATT and CDR2 SNEGSKA (reference sequence). After removal of 4 bases from V and 4 bases from J, the junction contained 13 bases not matched to a gene. There are 18 residues in the CDR3. The CDR3 coding sequence is TGCAGTGCTACCTTACTCTGGGGGACAGGGGAGTATAATTCACCCCTCCACTTT. This encodes CSATLLWGTGEYNSPLHF.

This clonotype has more than one count but fewer than ten. The chain joins TRBV11-3 to TRBJ2-3; 13 bases fit TRBD2. With V trimmed by 5 bases and J by 1 base, 6 bases remained unmatched. The CDR3 totals 17 residues. The germline gives CDR1 SGHNT, CDR2 YENEEA. The CDR3 nucleotides are TGTGCCAGCAGCCGCCGGACTAGCGGGGGAGGCACAGATACGCAGTATTTT. Translated: CASSRRTSGGGTDTQYF.